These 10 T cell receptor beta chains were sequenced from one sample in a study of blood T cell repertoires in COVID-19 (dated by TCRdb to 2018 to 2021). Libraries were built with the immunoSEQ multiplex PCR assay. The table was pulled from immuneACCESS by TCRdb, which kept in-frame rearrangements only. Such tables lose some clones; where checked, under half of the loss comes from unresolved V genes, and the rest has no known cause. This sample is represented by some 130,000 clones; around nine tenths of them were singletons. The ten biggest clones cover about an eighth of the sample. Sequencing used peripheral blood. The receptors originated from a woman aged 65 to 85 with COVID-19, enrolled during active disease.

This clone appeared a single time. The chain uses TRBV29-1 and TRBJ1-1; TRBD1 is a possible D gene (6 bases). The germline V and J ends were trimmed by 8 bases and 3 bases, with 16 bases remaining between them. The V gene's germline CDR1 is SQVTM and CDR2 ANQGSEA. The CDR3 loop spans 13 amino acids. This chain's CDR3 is CSTHRASDTEAFF. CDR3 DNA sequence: TGCAGCACCCACAGGGCGTCGGACACTGAAGCTTTCTTT.

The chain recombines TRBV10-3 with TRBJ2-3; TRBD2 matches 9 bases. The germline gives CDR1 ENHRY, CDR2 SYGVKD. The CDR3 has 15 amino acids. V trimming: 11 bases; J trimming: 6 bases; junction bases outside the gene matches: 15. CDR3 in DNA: TGTGCCGTAGCGGGGGCCCCACTTAGACATGATACGCAGTATTTT. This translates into CAVAGAPLRHDTQYF.

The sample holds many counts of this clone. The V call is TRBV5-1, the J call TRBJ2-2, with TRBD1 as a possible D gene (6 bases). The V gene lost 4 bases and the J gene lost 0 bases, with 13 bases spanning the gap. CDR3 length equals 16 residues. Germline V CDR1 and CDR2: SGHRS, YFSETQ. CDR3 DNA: TGCGCCAGCAGCGTACAGGGATTTGCGAACACCGGGGAGCTGTTTTTT. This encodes CASSVQGFANTGELFF. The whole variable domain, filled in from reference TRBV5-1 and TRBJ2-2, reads KAGVTQTPRYLIKTRGQQVTLSCSPISGHRSVSWYQQTPGQGLQFLFEYFSETQRNKGNFPGRFSGRQFSNSRSEMNVSTLELGDSALYLCASSVQGFANTGELFFGEGSRLTVL.

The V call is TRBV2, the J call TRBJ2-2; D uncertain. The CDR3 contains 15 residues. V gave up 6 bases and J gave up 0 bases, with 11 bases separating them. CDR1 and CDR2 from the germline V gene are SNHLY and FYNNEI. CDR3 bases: TGTGCCAGCAGCCGAGCCCGGGCGAACACCGGGGAGCTGTTTTTT. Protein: CASSRARANTGELFF.

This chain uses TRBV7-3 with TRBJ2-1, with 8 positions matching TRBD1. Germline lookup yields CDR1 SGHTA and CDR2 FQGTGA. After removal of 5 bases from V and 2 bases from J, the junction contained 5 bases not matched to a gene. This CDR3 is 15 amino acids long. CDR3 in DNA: TGTGCCAGCAGCCGCGACAGGGGACCCTACAATGAGCAGTTCTTC. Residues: CASSRDRGPYNEQFF.

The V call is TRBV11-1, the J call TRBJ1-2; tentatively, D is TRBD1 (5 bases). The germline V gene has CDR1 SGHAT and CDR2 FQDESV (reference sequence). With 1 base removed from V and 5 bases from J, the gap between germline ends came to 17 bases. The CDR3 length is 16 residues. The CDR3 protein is CASSLGRWGGMYGYTF. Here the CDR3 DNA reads TGTGCCAGCAGCTTAGGCCGGTGGGGGGGAATGTATGGCTACACCTTC.

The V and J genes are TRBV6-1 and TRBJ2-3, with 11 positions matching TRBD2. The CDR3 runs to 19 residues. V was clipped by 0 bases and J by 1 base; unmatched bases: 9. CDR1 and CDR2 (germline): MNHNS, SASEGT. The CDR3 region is CASSEAVAGGPVGTDTQYF. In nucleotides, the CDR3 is TGTGCCAGCAGTGAAGCGGTAGCGGGGGGGCCCGTTGGCACAGATACGCAGTATTTT.

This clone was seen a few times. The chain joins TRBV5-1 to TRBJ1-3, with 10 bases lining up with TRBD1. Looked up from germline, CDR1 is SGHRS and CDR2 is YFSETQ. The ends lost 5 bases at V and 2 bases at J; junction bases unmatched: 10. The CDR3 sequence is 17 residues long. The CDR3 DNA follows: TGCGCCAGCAGGACCGGGACAGGGGCCTCCCCTGGAAACACCATATATTTT. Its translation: CASRTGTGASPGNTIYF.

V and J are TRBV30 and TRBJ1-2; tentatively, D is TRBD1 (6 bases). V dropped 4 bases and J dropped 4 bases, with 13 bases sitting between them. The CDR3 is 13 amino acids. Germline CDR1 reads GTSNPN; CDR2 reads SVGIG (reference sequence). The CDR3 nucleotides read TGTGCCTGGACGAAGGGGGTCGGCTATGGCTACACCTTC. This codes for CAWTKGVGYGYTF.

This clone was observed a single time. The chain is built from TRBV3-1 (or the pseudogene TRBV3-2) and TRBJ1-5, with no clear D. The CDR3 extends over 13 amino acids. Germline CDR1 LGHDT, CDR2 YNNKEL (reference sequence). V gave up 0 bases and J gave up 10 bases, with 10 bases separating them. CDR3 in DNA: TGTGCCAGCAGCCAAGATCGTCAGGCCCCCCAGCATTTT. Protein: CASSQDRQAPQHF.